This T cell receptor (beta chain) was sequenced for a study of cytomegalovirus exposure and HLA in healthy donors. Across the whole study: In a previous analysis, 120 million or so unique TCR beta sequences were found from 150 million to 200 million T cells. Study results and limitations: Earlier findings revealed that most TCR beta V segments proved productive either about 87% or about 30% of the time.

As concerns this clone: The antigen is undetermined.

The germline gives CDR1 SGHDT, CDR2 YYEEEE. The CDR3 length is 16 residues. V shed 5 bases and J shed 1 base, with 15 bases lying between them. PCR was performed using 60 Vbeta and 13 Jbeta primers. Assay: immunoSEQ multiplex PCR; the TCRdb copy retains only in-frame clones and omits some. The table records 180,000 or so clones, around 80% of them present only once. Sequencing was done on a sample of PBMCs. This receptor was obtained from a girl between 10 and 17 years old in good health and CMV-seropositive. V usage is TRBV5-6 and J usage is TRBJ2-2, with D possibly TRBD2 on 5 matching bases. The CDR3 nucleotides read TGTGCCAGCAGGCCTGAGGGTAATTGGAACACCGGGGAGCTGTTTTTT. Translation: CASRPEGNWNTGELFF.